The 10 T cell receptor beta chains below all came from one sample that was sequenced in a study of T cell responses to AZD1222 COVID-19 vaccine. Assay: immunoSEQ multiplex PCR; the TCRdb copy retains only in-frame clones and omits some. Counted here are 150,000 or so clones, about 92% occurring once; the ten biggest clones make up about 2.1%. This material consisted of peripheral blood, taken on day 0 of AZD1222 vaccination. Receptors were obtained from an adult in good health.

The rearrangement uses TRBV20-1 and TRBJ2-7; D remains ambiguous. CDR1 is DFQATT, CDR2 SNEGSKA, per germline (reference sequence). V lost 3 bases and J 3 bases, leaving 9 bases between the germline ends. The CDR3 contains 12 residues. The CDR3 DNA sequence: TGCAGTGCTAGTCGGCAACTCTACGAGCAGTACTTC. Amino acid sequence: CSASRQLYEQYF.

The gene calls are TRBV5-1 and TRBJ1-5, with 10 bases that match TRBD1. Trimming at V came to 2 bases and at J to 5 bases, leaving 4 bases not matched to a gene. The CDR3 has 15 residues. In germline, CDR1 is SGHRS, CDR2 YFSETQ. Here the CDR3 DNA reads TGCGCCAGCAGCTTAAGGACAGGGGGTGATCAGCCCCAGCATTTT. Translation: CASSLRTGGDQPQHF.

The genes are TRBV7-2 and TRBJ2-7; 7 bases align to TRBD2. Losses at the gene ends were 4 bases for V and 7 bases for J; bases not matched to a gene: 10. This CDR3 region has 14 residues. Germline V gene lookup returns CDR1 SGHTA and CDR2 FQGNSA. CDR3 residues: CASSSGLGLGEQYF. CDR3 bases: TGTGCCAGCAGCTCAGGACTAGGCCTCGGGGAGCAGTACTTC.

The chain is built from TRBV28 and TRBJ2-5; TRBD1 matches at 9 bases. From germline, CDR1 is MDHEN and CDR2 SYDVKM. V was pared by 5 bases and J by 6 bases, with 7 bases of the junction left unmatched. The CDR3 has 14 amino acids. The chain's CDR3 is CASSIYRGLKTQYF. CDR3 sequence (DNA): TGTGCCAGCAGTATCTACAGGGGGCTTAAGACCCAGTACTTC.

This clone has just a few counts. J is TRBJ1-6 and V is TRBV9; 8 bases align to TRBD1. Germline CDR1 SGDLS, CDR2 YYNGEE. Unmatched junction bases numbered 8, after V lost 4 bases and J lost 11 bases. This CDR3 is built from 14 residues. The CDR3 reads CASSLTGEPTPLHF. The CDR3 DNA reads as TGTGCCAGCAGCCTGACAGGGGAACCAACACCCCTCCACTTT.

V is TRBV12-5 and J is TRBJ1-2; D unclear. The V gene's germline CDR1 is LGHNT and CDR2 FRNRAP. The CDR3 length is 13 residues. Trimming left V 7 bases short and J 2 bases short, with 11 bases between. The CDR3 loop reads CASALAGNYGYTF. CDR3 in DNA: TGTGCTAGTGCCTTAGCCGGGAACTATGGCTACACCTTC.

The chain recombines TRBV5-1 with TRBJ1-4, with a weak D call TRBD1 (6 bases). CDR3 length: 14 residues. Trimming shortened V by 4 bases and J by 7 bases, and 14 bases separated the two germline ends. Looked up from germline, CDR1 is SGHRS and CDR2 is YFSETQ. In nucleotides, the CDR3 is TGCGCCAGCAGCCTGCAGGGGCAGGGTGAAAAACTGTTTTTT. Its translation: CASSLQGQGEKLFF.

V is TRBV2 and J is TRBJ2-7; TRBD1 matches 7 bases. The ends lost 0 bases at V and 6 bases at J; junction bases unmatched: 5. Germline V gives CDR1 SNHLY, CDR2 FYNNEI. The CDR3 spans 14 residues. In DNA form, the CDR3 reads TGTGCCAGCAGTGAAGCAATTAACAGGGGCGAGCAGTACTTC. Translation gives CASSEAINRGEQYF.

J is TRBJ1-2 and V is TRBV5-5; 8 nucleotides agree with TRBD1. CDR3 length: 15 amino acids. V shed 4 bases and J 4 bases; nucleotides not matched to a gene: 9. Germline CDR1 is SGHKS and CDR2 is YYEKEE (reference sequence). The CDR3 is CASSTRQGTFYGYTF. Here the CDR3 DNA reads TGTGCCAGCAGCACCCGACAGGGGACCTTCTATGGCTACACCTTC.

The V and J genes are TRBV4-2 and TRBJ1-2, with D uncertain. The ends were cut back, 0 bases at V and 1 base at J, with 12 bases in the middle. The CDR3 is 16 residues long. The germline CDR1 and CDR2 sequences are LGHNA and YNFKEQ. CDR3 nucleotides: TGTGCCAGCAGCCAAGAGGAAAACCGAATTAACTATGGCTACACCTTC. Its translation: CASSQEENRINYGYTF.